Presented here are 16 T cell receptor beta chains from one specimen sequenced in a study of T-cell reconstitution after alpha-beta-depleted transplantation in children. The library targeted TCRbeta and was prepared with unique molecular identifiers. TCRdb itself ran the PCR reads through MiXCR, one entry per CDR3 protein. This sample carries some 290,000 distinct CDR3 sequences, almost 10% of them seen once, and the ten largest clones take roughly a tenth. The sample in question was PBMCs from the stem cell graft donor, obtained from the stem cell graft. The receptors come from a human donor who donated a stem cell graft to a child with SCID.

The table lists this clonotype with a few counts. This chain uses TRBV14 with TRBJ1-2, with TRBD1 as a possible D gene (6 bases). Germline CDR1 SGHDN, CDR2 FVKESK. The CDR3 totals 14 residues. The V end was cut by 4 bases, the J end by 7 bases, with 16 bases between. The CDR3 DNA sequence: TGTGCCAGCAGCCTGGACGCCCGGGGGCTTGGCTACACCTTC. The encoded protein is CASSLDARGLGYTF.

This clonotype has a handful of counts. The chain joins TRBV7-6 to TRBJ1-1; D gene unclear. The CDR3 contains 13 residues. CDR1 and CDR2 from the germline V gene are SGHVS and FNYEAQ. The germline V and J ends were trimmed by 1 base and 8 bases, with 11 bases remaining between them. CDR3 amino acids: CASSLVLASEAFF. CDR3 DNA: TGTGCCAGCAGCTTAGTTCTAGCTTCCGAAGCTTTCTTT.

In its sample, this clonotype was seen a few times. This chain uses TRBV2 with TRBJ2-1; maybe TRBD1 (5 bases). CDR1 and CDR2 from the germline V gene are SNHLY and FYNNEI. The CDR3 sequence is 14 residues long. V lost 6 bases and J lost 2, with 11 bases in between. The CDR3 bases are TGTGCCAGCAGGCCACAGGTTCCCTACAATGAGCAGTTCTTC. This translates into CASRPQVPYNEQFF.

This clonotype was seen a handful of times. This rearrangement joins TRBV21-1 to TRBJ2-2; TRBD2, the table's D call, was not compared with the DNA. TRBV21-1 is annotated as a pseudogene. The CDR3 is 17 residues long. The DNA for the CDR3 is TGTGCCGGAGGACGTCGGAGGGTACGATTATCCACCGGGGAGCTGTTTTTT. Translating gives CAGGRRRVRLSTGELFF.

This clonotype was recorded many times. The gene calls are TRBV5-5 and TRBJ2-5; no definite D call. Germline CDR1 SGHKS, CDR2 YYEKEE (reference sequence). V dropped 4 bases and J dropped 3 bases, with 7 bases sitting between them. This CDR3 spans 12 amino acids. CDR3 coding DNA: TGTGCCAGCAGCGCGCCAAAAGAGACCCAGTACTTC. This sequence encodes CASSAPKETQYF.

In this sample, this clonotype turned up a few times. The gene calls are TRBV2 and TRBJ2-7; 7 bases line up with TRBD1. Looked up from germline, CDR1 is SNHLY and CDR2 is FYNNEI. The V gene end was trimmed by 4 bases and the J gene end by 5 bases; junction bases not matched to a gene: 11. The CDR3 is 15 residues long. The CDR3 spells CASSVSTGSIHEQYF. CDR3 coding DNA: TGTGCCAGCAGTGTATCGACAGGGAGCATCCACGAGCAGTACTTC.

CDR3: CSASTSGELAKNIQYF. The CDR3 DNA sequence: TGCAGTGCTAGTACTAGCGGGGAACTAGCCAAAAACATTCAGTACTTC. This chain links TRBV20-1 with TRBJ2-4; TRBD2 matches 10 bases. J gave up 0 bases and V 3 bases, and 5 bases lay outside the gene matches. Germline CDR1 and CDR2: DFQATT and SNEGSKA (reference sequence). This CDR3 is 16 amino acids long.

This clonotype was detected only a few times. The genes are TRBV18 and TRBJ2-6; the match to TRBD1 covers 10 bases. Looked up from germline, CDR1 is KGHSH and CDR2 is LQKENI. V was pared by 3 bases and J by 3 bases, with 2 bases of the junction left unmatched. The length of the CDR3 is 16 residues. The CDR3 spells CASSPDRGLGANVLTF. CDR3 nucleotides: TGTGCCAGCTCACCCGACAGGGGGCTTGGGGCCAACGTCCTGACTTTC.

Ten or more counts support this clonotype. The V gene is TRBV12-3 or TRBV12-4, the J gene TRBJ1-1; TRBD1 matches at 8 bases. V dropped 6 bases and J dropped 4; count of bases not matched to a gene: 1. This CDR3 is 12 amino acids long. CDR3 protein: CASSTGGTEAFF. The CDR3 nucleotides read TGTGCCAGCAGCACAGGGGGCACTGAAGCTTTCTTT.

The chain joins TRBV2 to TRBJ2-7; 10 bases align to TRBD1. The germline CDR1 and CDR2 sequences are SNHLY and FYNNEI. The CDR3 has 15 residues. Germline trimming cut 4 bases from V and 3 bases from J; bases unmatched to any gene: 6. The CDR3 nucleotides are TGTGCCAGCAGTGGAATGGACAGGGGGGTCTACGAGCAGTACTTC. Residues: CASSGMDRGVYEQYF.

This chain links TRBV10-3 with TRBJ2-7; D is unresolved. The germline V gene encodes CDR1 ENHRY and CDR2 SYGVKD. V was cut by 0 bases and J by 3 bases, with 12 bases left in between. The CDR3 is 15 residues long. DNA of the CDR3: TGTGCCATCAGTGAGTCTTTGCAGGCATTCTACGAGCAGTACTTC. Residues: CAISESLQAFYEQYF.

This clonotype has a handful of counts. The rearrangement joins TRBV2 to TRBJ2-1; D is perhaps TRBD1 (6 bases). This CDR3 has 13 amino acids. The germline V gene has CDR1 SNHLY and CDR2 FYNNEI. Trimming took 8 bases from V and 8 from J, leaving 16 bases between them. In nucleotides, the CDR3 is TGTGCCAGCGGGACACCTTTTTGGGATGAGCAGTTCTTC. Encoded protein: CASGTPFWDEQFF.

The chain has TRBV12-3 or TRBV12-4 and TRBJ2-1, with 7 nucleotides matching TRBD2. This CDR3 contains 13 residues. Unmatched junction bases numbered 3, after V lost 6 bases and J lost 4 bases. The CDR3 nucleotides read TGTGCCAGCAGCGCCGGGGGGTACAATGAGCAGTTCTTC. It is translated as CASSAGGYNEQFF.

This clonotype was seen at least ten times. This chain connects TRBV10-3 to TRBJ2-4; D is ambiguous. CDR3 length: 13 amino acids. Trimming shortened V by 10 bases and J by 3 bases, and 13 bases separated the two germline ends. In germline, CDR1 is ENHRY, CDR2 SYGVKD. CDR3 DNA sequence: TGTGCCACTCGGGCAGGTGACAAAAACATTCAGTACTTC. This gives the protein CATRAGDKNIQYF.

This chain uses TRBV11-2 with TRBJ2-3; D not certain. V was trimmed by 4 bases and J by 0 bases, leaving 11 bases between them. Germline values: CDR1 SGHAT, CDR2 FQNNGV. The CDR3 totals 15 residues. The CDR3 coding sequence is TGTGCCAGCAGCTCAAGGGTAGGGAGCACAGATACGCAGTATTTT. Translated: CASSSRVGSTDTQYF.

This clonotype was seen a few times. The J gene is TRBJ2-7, the V gene TRBV11-2; 9 bases map to TRBD2. Germline V gene sequence: CDR1 SGHAT, CDR2 FQNNGV. The junction had 6 bases not matched to a gene; V was cut back by 5 bases and J by 1 base. The CDR3 is 15 residues long. The DNA for the CDR3 is TGTGCCAGCAGCGAGCGGGGGGTTAAATCCTACGAGCAGTACTTC. Protein sequence: CASSERGVKSYEQYF.